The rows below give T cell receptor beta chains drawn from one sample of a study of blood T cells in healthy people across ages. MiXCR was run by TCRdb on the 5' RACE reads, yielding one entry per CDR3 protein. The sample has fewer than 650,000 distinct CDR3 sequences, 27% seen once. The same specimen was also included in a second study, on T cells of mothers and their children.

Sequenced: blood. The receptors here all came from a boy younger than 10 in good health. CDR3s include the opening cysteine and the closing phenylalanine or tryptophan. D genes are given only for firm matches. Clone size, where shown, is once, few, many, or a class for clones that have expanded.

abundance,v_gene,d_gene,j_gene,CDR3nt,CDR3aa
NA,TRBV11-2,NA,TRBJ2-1,TGTGCCAGCAGCTTAGATTACTCCTCCTACAATGAGCAGTTCTTC,CASSLDYSSYNEQFF
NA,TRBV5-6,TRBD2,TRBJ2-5,TGTGCCAGCAGCCGGACTAGCGGGAGCTCAGTCTTC,CASSRTSGSSVF
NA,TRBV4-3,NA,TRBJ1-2,TGCGCCAGCAGCCAAGAATATCGGGCAGGCTCCTATGGCTACACCTTC,CASSQEYRAGSYGYTF
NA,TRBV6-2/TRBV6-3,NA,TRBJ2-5,TGTGCCAGCAGTTACTCGACAGGATACCAAGAGACCCAGTACTTC,CASSYSTGYQETQYF
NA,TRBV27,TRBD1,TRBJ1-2,TGTGCCAGCAGATCGGGCCCGGGACAGGGGGCCTCCAGGGGCTACACCTTC,CASRSGPGQGASRGYTF
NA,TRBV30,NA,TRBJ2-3,TGTGCCTGGTCCGATCTCAGTGGAGTCGATACGCAGTATTTT,CAWSDLSGVDTQYF
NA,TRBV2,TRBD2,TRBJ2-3,TGTGCCATCCCGACTAGCGGGGCTAGCACAGATACGCAGTATTTT,CAIPTSGASTDTQYF
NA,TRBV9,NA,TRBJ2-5,TGTGCCAGCAGCGTAGGGGGGACCCAGTACTTC,CASSVGGTQYF
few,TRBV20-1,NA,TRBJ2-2,TGCAGTGCTAGTGACCACACCGGGGAGCTGTTTTTT,CSASDHTGELFF
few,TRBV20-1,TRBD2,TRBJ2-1,TGCAGTGCTTGGACTAGCGGATGGGGCAATGAGCAGTTCTTC,CSAWTSGWGNEQFF
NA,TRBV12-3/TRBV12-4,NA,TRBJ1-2,TGTGCCAGCAGTATCAGCAGGGACCTTGGCTACACCTTC,CASSISRDLGYTF
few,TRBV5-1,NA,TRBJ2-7,TGCGCCAGCAGCACCGTCGAGCGGCACTACGAGCAGTACTTC,CASSTVERHYEQYF
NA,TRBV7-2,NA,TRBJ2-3,TGTGCCAGCAGCTCTCCCGGACTTGGCACAGATACGCAGTATTTT,CASSSPGLGTDTQYF
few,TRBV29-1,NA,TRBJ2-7,TGCAGCGTAGTAGGGCTGGGACAAGTCTACGAGCAGTACTTC,CSVVGLGQVYEQYF
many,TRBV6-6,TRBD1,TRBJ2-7,TGTGCCAGCACCCCGCGACAGGGGGCAGCTTACGAGCAGTACTTC,CASTPRQGAAYEQYF
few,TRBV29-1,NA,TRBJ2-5,TGCAGCGTTGAGCCCGCACAGGGTCGGAAGACCCAGTACTTC,CSVEPAQGRKTQYF
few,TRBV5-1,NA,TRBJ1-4,TGCGCCAGCAGCTTAACTTCCGGGGGCCGAAATGAAAAACTGTTTTTT,CASSLTSGGRNEKLFF
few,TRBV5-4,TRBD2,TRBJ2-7,TGTGCCAGCAGCCATAGCGGGAGGGCCCGCTACGAGCAGTACTTC,CASSHSGRARYEQYF
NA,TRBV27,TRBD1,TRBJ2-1,TGTGCCAGCAGCAGAGGGACAGGAGGCTACAATGAGCAGTTCTTC,CASSRGTGGYNEQFF
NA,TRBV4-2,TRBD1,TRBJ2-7,TGTGCCAGCAGCTCACGCGAGGGGGCAGCCGAAGAGCAGTACTTC,CASSSREGAAEEQYF
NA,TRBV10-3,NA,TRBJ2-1,TGTGCCATCAGAGAGGGACCGACCGTCTCCTACAATGAGCAGTTCTTC,CAIREGPTVSYNEQFF
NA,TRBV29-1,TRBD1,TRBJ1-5,TGCAGCATTTGGGACAGTAATCAGCCCCAGCATTTT,CSIWDSNQPQHF
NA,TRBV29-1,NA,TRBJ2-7,TGCAGCGTTGTCGCCAGGGGCTCCTACGAGCAGTACTTC,CSVVARGSYEQYF
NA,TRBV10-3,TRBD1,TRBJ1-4,TGTGCCATCAGTGGGGACAGGGGGAGCAATGAAAAACTGGTTTTT,CAISGDRGSNEKLVF
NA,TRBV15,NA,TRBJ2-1,TGTGCCACCAGCAGAACCCTTTACAATGAGCAGTTCTTC,CATSRTLYNEQFF
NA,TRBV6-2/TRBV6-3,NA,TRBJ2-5,TGTGCCAGCAGCCCCGGGGGACGGTCTCACGGAGAGACCCAGTACTTC,CASSPGGRSHGETQYF
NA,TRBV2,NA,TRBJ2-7,TGTGCCAGCAGTGTGGGAGGGGGTTTGCCCTACGAGCAGTACTTC,CASSVGGGLPYEQYF
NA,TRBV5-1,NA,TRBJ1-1,TGCGCCAGCAGCTTGGTAGGACAGTTTAACACTGAAGCTTTCTTT,CASSLVGQFNTEAFF
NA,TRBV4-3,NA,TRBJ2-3,TGCGCCAGCAGCCAAGAGGGTCAGCGGTCGGGAGATACGCAGTATTTT,CASSQEGQRSGDTQYF
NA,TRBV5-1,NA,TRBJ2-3,TGCGCCAGCAGCTTGGTGGCTACCGTGTGGGATACGCAGTATTTT,CASSLVATVWDTQYF
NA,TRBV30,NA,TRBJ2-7,TGTGCCTGGAGCCTCGGGACATCCTCCTACGAGCAGTACTTC,CAWSLGTSSYEQYF
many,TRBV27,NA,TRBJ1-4,TGTGCCAGCAGTTTGGTTCAGGGAGAAAAACTGTTTTTT,CASSLVQGEKLFF
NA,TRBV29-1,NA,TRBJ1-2,TGCAGCGCCGGGGGGGTCGGGGAGTATGGCTACACCTTC,CSAGGVGEYGYTF
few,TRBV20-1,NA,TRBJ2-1,TGCAGTGCCAAGCTCCCGGCGGCCGGGCAGTTCTTC,CSAKLPAAGQFF
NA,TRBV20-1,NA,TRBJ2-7,TGCAGTGCTAGGAGGCGGAGGACCTACGAGCAGTACTTC,CSARRRRTYEQYF
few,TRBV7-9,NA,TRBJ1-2,TGTGCCAGCAGCTTAGGGAAGGCAGTTCTCCCGTGGACCTTC,CASSLGKAVLPWTF
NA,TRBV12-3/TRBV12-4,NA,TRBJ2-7,TGTGCCAGGTCCTCTGGCATCTGCTACGAGCAGTACTTC,CARSSGICYEQYF
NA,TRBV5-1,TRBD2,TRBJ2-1,TGCGCCAGCAGTCCTACCCTAGCGGGGTCATACAATGAGCAGTTCTTC,CASSPTLAGSYNEQFF
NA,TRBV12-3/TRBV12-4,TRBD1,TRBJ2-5,TGTGCCAGCAGCCAAGACAGGGGCTTGAGCAGTATCCAAGAGACCCAGTACTTC,CASSQDRGLSSIQETQYF
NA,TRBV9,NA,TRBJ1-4,TGTGCCAGCAGCGTGACAGCACTTAATGAAAAACTGTTTTTT,CASSVTALNEKLFF
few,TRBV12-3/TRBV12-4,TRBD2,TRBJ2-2,TGTGCCAGCAGTTTACGACGGCGGGAGGTTGGCGGGGAGCTGTTTTTT,CASSLRRREVGGELFF
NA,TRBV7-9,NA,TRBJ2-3,TGTGCCAGCAGCTTAAGGGGGGACTTCACAGATACGCAGTATTTT,CASSLRGDFTDTQYF
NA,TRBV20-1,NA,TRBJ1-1,TGCAGTGCTAAGGGACGGGTGAACACTGAAGCTTCCTTT,CSAKGRVNTEASF
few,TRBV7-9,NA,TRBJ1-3,TGTGCCAGCAGCTTAGATGGGGATACGCGGACAGTTCTATTATATTTT,CASSLDGDTRTVLLYF
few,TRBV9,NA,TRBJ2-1,TGTGCCAGCAGCAAGTACGCGGGGCTGGATGAGCAGTTCTTC,CASSKYAGLDEQFF
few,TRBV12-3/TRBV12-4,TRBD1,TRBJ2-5,TGTGCCAGCAGTTTTTCAGGGGGTGATGAGACCCAGTACTTC,CASSFSGGDETQYF
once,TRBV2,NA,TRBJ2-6,TGTGCCAGCTCCTGGGTCAGGGGTGGGGCCAACGTCCTGACTTTC,CASSWVRGGANVLTF
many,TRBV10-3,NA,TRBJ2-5,TGTGCCATCGGGGGTACGGGGGAGACCCAGTACTTC,CAIGGTGETQYF
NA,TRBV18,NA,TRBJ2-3,TGTGCCAGCTCACCAAACGTCCCAGATGCGCAGTATTTT,CASSPNVPDAQYF
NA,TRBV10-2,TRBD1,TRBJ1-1,TGCGCCAGCAGTGATAAAGGGGGCTGGACTGAAGCTTTCTTT,CASSDKGGWTEAFF